This note documents a single T cell receptor (beta chain) sequence. The antigen is not known. This record comes from a study of brain T cells in children with intractable seizures. Study-level findings and limits: Only CDR3 sequence similarity suggested viral specificity, without known HCMV serostatus.

Documented time point: blood from clinic visit 5 months post-surgery; TSC patient then seizure free. At least one anti-epileptic drug was given before surgery. Assay: immunoSEQ multiplex PCR; the TCRdb copy retains only in-frame clones and omits some. Here the sample spans under 400,000 clones, roughly 93% being singletons. After removal of 3 bases from V and 1 base from J, the junction contained 9 bases not matched to a gene. Germline V gene lookup returns CDR1 SQVTM and CDR2 ANQGSEA. There are 16 residues in the CDR3. The chain has TRBV29-1 and TRBJ2-5, with 9 bases fitting TRBD1. This receptor was identified in a boy under two years old with tuberous sclerosis and intractable seizures. Sequenced material: peripheral blood, taken roughly 5 months after surgery. The CDR3 here is CSVDGGQGIPQETQYF. The CDR3 DNA sequence: TGCAGCGTTGATGGGGGACAGGGTATCCCCCAAGAGACCCAGTACTTC. Based on the CDR3 plus reference TRBV29-1 and TRBJ2-5, the full variable domain is SAVISQKPSRDICQRGTSLTIQCQVDSQVTMMFWYRQQPGQSLTLIATANQGSEATYESGFVIDKFPISRPNLTFSTLTVSNMSPEDSSIYLCSVDGGQGIPQETQYFGPGTRLLVL.